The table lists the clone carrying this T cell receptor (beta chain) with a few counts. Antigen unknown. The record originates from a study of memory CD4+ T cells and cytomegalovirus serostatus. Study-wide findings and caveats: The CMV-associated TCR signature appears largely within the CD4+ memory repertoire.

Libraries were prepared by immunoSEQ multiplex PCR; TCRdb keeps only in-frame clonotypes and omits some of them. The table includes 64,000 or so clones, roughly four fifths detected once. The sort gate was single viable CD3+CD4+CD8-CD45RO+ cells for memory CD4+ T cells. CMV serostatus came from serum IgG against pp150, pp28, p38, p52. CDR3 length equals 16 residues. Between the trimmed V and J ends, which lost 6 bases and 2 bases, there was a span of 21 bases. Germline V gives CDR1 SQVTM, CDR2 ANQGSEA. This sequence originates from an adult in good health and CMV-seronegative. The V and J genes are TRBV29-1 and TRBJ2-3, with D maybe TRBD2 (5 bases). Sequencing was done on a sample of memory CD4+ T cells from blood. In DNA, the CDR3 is TGCAGCGTCAACGGAGGACCGGGCGTCTACACAGATACGCAGTATTTT. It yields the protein CSVNGGPGVYTDTQYF.